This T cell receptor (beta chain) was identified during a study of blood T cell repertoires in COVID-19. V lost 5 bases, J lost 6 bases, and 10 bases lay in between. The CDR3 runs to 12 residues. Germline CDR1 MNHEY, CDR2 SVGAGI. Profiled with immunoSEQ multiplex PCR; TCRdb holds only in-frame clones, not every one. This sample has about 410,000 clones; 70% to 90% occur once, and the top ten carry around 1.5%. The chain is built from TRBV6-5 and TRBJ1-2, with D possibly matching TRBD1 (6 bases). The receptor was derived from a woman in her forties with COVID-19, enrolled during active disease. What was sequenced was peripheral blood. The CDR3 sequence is CASSRGLNGYTF. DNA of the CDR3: TGTGCCAGCAGTAGGGGGTTAAATGGCTACACCTTC.